This record concerns one T cell receptor (beta chain) sequence. This clone occurred once. Its antigen remains undetermined. No much larger clone is present one base from it, and per-base qualities are unavailable. The record originates from a study of blood T cell repertoires in COVID-19 (dated by TCRdb to 2020 to 2021). A note on the overall study: Collaborator samples came from the United States, Italy and Spain and covered acute and convalescent phases of COVID-19. The repertoires were made available in a free public database intended to serve as a resource for research on the immune response to SARS-CoV-2. HLA class I and class II types, where available, came from metadata supplied by the sample provider rather than from assay-based typing. A de-identified subject ID, COVID-19 status, age in years and sex were almost always included in the sample metadata. Samples came from the ongoing ImmuneRACE study (first 160 participants) plus 1,254 subjects from 6 global collaborators. Deeply sampled blood TCRbeta repertoires from subjects exposed to, actively infected with, or recovered from COVID-19 were included in the dataset. The material from the prospective study consisted of cDNA or gDNA derived from T cells, B-cell-depleted T cells, or PBMCs.

The immunoSEQ Assay, a bias-controlled multiplex PCR, was used to amplify TCRbeta CDR3 regions from genomic DNA. The original methods were these. The number of nucleated cells in each sample was estimated from the amplification of reference gene primers within the assay. To quantify the absolute abundance of each unique TCRbeta CDR3 rearrangement, sequence reads were collapsed and filtered. Productive Simpson clonality was computed per sample as the square root of Simpson's diversity index over productive rearrangements. The immuneACCESS repertoire file appears here via TCRdb, limited to in-frame rearrangements. These files lack a portion of the clones; in checked studies, under half of the deficit traces to unresolved V genes, and the cause of the others is not known. The V and J calls and clone size were taken over from that table, and D and trimming were inferred from the DNA. This sample is represented by some 14,000 clones; around 89% of them were singletons. The top ten clonotypes cover less than 3.5% of the sample.

General findings and caveats noted by the study authors: How much clinical and demographic metadata was included differed by source and by participant, and the metadata was provided uncurated.

Each collaborating institution followed its own protocols to collect whole blood in K2EDTA tubes. For TCRbeta analysis, collaborators shipped samples in one of three forms: frozen whole blood, isolated PBMCs, or DNA extracted from either of those sample types. The CDR3 goes from the cysteine to the phenylalanine over 11 residues. The retained sequence is limited to the CDR3, 33 bases, with the frame set at the first base. For CDR1 and CDR2, the germline V gene lists SGHDT and YYEEEE. V is cut by 6 bases and J by 1 base, and the space between the germline ends is 4 bases. The sequence derives from a human donor in a cohort sampled during active COVID-19. The chain was built from TRBV5-6 and TRBJ1-1, with the D gene not clear enough to name. Sequences were obtained from peripheral blood. The CDR3 region: CASTGNTEAFF. The nucleotides are TGTGCCAGCACGGGGAACACTGAAGCTTTCTTT.